This T cell receptor beta chain was retrieved from a study of T cells in Graves' hyperthyroidism and ophthalmopathy. This clonotype was seen more than once but under ten times. Per the germline V gene, CDR1 is DFQATT and CDR2 is SNEGSKA (reference sequence). The CDR3 sequence is 14 residues long. The germline V and J ends were trimmed by 0 bases and 4 bases, with 9 bases remaining between them. TCR beta CDR3 regions were amplified from RNA. The primer set for the first-round RT-PCR of the TCR CDR3 was HTBI. TCRdb re-called the multiplex PCR reads with MiXCR, one entry per CDR3 protein. The data contain around 200,000 distinct CDR3 sequences, about a sixth of them singletons. The study excluded patients with uncontrolled infection, other autoimmune disease, pregnancy or lactation.

This sequence joins TRBV20-1 and TRBJ1-4; a weak D match, TRBD1 (6 bases). This clonotype originated in a man aged 35 to 55 with Graves' hyperthyroidism. The sequenced sample consisted of blood. DNA for the CDR3: TGCAGTGCTAGAGAGGGGACAAGTAATGAAAAACTGTTTTTT. Its translation is CSAREGTSNEKLFF.